Reported below is one TCR beta chain. What it binds is unknown. The length of the CDR3 is 11 residues. The germline V gene has CDR1 DFQATT and CDR2 SNEGSKA (reference sequence). V was cut by 5 bases and J by 6 bases, with 9 bases left in between. Measured with immunoSEQ multiplex PCR; TCRdb has only the in-frame clones, and not every one. This sample has around 55,000 clones; approximately 84% occur once, and the top ten carry about 1.9%. The data stem from a study of lymphopenia after photon versus proton radiotherapy. Findings and caveats of the study: After lymphocyte nadir, photon-treated repertoires showed oligoclonal expansion, especially CD8+ Temra.

The genes are TRBV20-1 and TRBJ2-3, with unresolved D. The sequenced sample was peripheral blood, obtained from a patient treated with proton-based radiotherapy. This clonotype was obtained from a man in his sixties with pancreatic cancer. The CDR3, as DNA: TGCAGTGCTGTTATACGGGATACGCAGTATTTT. It encodes CSAVIRDTQYF.